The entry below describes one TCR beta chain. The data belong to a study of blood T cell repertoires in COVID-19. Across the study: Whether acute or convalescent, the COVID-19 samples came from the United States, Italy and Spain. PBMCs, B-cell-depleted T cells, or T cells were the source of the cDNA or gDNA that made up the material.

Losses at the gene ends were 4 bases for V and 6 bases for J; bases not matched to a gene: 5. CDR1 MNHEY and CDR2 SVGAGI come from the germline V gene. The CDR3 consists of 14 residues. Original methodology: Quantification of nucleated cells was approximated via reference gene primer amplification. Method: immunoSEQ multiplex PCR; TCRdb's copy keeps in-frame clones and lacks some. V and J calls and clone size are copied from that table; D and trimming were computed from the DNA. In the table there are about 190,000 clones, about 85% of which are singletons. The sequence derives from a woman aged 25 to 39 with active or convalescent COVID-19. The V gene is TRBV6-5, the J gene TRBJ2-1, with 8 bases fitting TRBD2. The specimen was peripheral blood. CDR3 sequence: CASSLSGSFNEQFF. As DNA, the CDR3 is TGTGCCAGCAGTTTGAGCGGGAGTTTCAATGAGCAGTTCTTC.